The clone carrying this TCR beta chain was counted once. Antigen unknown. The data were obtained in a study of T cell repertoires in aging, cancer and after chemotherapy. The template was genomic DNA from peripheral blood, not RNA. Rearranged V-D-J TRB sequences were amplified with a mixed TRB-A/B primer pool. TCRdb reprocessed the multiplex PCR reads with MiXCR, giving one entry per CDR3 protein. Of several thousand distinct CDR3 sequences in the sample, more than 20% were seen once. Study-level results: No conclusions about immunological memory after chemotherapy can be drawn from the repertoire data. In each cancer cohort, median generation probability increased across chemotherapy, suggesting thymic output rebounded. Loss of evenness, beyond lost richness, contributed to age-related TCR diversity decline in cancer patients.

The germline CDR1 and CDR2 sequences are KGHDR and SFDVKD. CDR3 length: 16 amino acids. Trimming stripped 3 bases from V and 5 bases from J, with 18 bases between. This TCR was recovered from a human donor with a solid tumor. Sequenced input: blood. The chain combines TRBV24-1 with TRBJ1-1; weak D call: TRBD1 (5 bases). The DNA for the CDR3 is TGTGCCACCAGTGATACTGCGGGCGGGGGGAAAACTGAAGCTTTCTTT. It specifies CATSDTAGGGKTEAFF.